These 26 T cell receptor beta chains were all obtained from the same sample, sequenced in a study of shared clonotypes between healthy human individuals. Measured with immunoSEQ multiplex PCR; TCRdb has only the in-frame clones, and not every one. There are around 2.1 million clones in the sample; just over 90% occur only once, and around 1.7% lies in the top ten. Terminally differentiated effector memory CD45RA+ cells were excluded by CCR7 positive selection of CD45RO-negative cells. The sequencing sample was made of naive CD8+ T cells from PBMCs. The receptors here all came from a man between 18 and 35 years old in good health. Some clones in this sample may be carry-over from other donors' samples.

This chain connects TRBV4-2 to TRBJ2-4; D call uncertain. The germline CDR1 and CDR2 sequences are LGHNA and YNFKEQ. Trimming removed 0 bases at V and 8 bases at J, with 17 bases between. The CDR3 sequence is 16 residues long. The DNA of the CDR3 is TGTGCCAGCAGCCAAGAATTCGCGTCCTCCTCCGACATTCAGTACTTC. The encoded protein is CASSQEFASSSDIQYF.

J is TRBJ2-7 and V is TRBV18; 10 bases agree with TRBD1. Germline V gives CDR1 KGHSH, CDR2 LQKENI. With V trimmed by 3 bases and J by 5 bases, 10 bases remained unmatched. The CDR3 runs to 16 residues. CDR3 nucleotides: TGTGCCAGCTCACCGGATTGGGGACAGGGGTCCCACGAGCAGTACTTC. It translates to CASSPDWGQGSHEQYF.

The chain carries TRBV9 and TRBJ1-2, with a weak D call TRBD1 (5 bases). CDR3 length equals 14 residues. Germline loops: CDR1 SGDLS, CDR2 YYNGEE. Trimming took off 4 bases at V and 4 bases at J, with 14 bases between the two ends. In nucleotides, the CDR3 is TGTGCCAGCAGCCAGGGTGGGGTGGGCTATGGCTACACCTTC. Its translation is CASSQGGVGYGYTF.

V is TRBV4-1 and J is TRBJ2-5, with 7 bases aligning to TRBD1. Germline CDR1 reads MGHRA; CDR2 reads YSYEKL. Unmatched junction bases numbered 7, after V lost 3 bases and J lost 0 bases. This CDR3 is 16 amino acids long. The CDR3: CASSHRTGSNQETQYF. The DNA for the CDR3 is TGCGCCAGCAGCCACCGGACAGGATCGAACCAAGAGACCCAGTACTTC.

The rearrangement joins TRBV6-6 to TRBJ1-2; the D gene is possibly TRBD1 (6 bases). V gave up 7 bases and J gave up 8 bases, with 14 bases separating them. The CDR3 covers 12 residues. CDR1 is MNHNY and CDR2 is SVGAGI in the germline V gene (reference sequence). The CDR3 sequence is CASNPGARGYTF. The CDR3 nucleotides read TGTGCCAGCAACCCAGGGGCGCGGGGCTACACCTTC.

The chain has TRBV27 and TRBJ1-5; D is perhaps TRBD1 (5 bases). The CDR3 contains 13 residues. Germline V gives CDR1 MNHEY, CDR2 SMNVEV (reference sequence). The V gene lost 4 bases and the J gene lost 11 bases, with 15 bases spanning the gap. The chain's CDR3 is CASSSRAGLAQHF. The DNA of the CDR3 is TGTGCCAGCAGTTCCAGGGCTGGCTTAGCCCAGCATTTT.

The chain has TRBV19 and TRBJ1-2, with 10 bases identical to TRBD1. V gave up 3 bases and J gave up 1 base; unmatched junction bases: 8. This CDR3 is 17 amino acids long. Germline-derived CDR1 and CDR2 are LNHDA and SQIVND (reference sequence). CDR3 bases: TGTGCCAGTAGTATCCCGACAGGGGGCTCGCTTAACTATGGCTACACCTTC. Translated: CASSIPTGGSLNYGYTF.

The chain joins TRBV19 to TRBJ2-7, with 8 bases lining up with TRBD1. The length of the CDR3 is 14 residues. V was pared by 3 bases and J by 2 bases, with 3 bases of the junction left unmatched. The germline V gene has CDR1 LNHDA and CDR2 SQIVND (reference sequence). CDR3 in amino acids: CASSIQGAPYEQYF. CDR3 DNA: TGTGCCAGTAGTATCCAGGGGGCCCCCTACGAGCAGTACTTC.

The chain combines TRBV21-1 with TRBJ1-3; no DNA check was done on the table's D call, TRBD1. TRBV21-1 is a documented pseudogene. The CDR3 consists of 16 residues. Here the CDR3 DNA reads TGTGCCAGCAGCAAAAAGTTAGGACAGATTGGAAACACCATATATTTT. Protein sequence: CASSKKLGQIGNTIYF.

The gene calls are TRBV7-8 and TRBJ2-1; the match to TRBD1 covers 8 bases. V gave up 2 bases and J gave up 6 bases; unmatched junction bases: 12. The CDR3 runs to 17 residues. Germline CDR1 reads SGHVS; CDR2 reads FQNEAQ. In DNA, the CDR3 is TGTGCCAGCAGCTTAAATGTGGGACAGGTCTGGGGCAATGAGCAGTTCTTC. This translates into CASSLNVGQVWGNEQFF.

The chain joins TRBV7-6 to TRBJ1-4, with a tentative D call TRBD1 (6 bases). The CDR3 length is 15 residues. The V gene lost 4 bases and the J gene lost 6 bases, with 15 bases spanning the gap. The germline V gene has CDR1 SGHVS and CDR2 FNYEAQ. For the CDR3, the DNA is TGTGCCAGCAGCTCATCAGGGGCGATTTATGAAAAACTGTTTTTT. Its protein is CASSSSGAIYEKLFF.

Comment on this clone: The sample contains more than one DNA sequence encoding this CDR3. V usage is TRBV27 and J usage is TRBJ2-7; D possibly corresponds to TRBD1 (6 bases). The CDR3 runs to 14 residues. V lost 0 bases, J lost 0 bases, and 6 bases lay in between. Germline V gene lookup returns CDR1 MNHEY and CDR2 SMNVEV (reference sequence). The CDR3 region has the DNA TGTGCCAGCAGTTTATCAGGGGGCTCCTACGAGCAGTACTTC. It yields the protein CASSLSGGSYEQYF.

The chain uses TRBV15 and TRBJ2-5, with 9 bases identical to TRBD1. This CDR3 is built from 15 residues. V dropped 0 bases and J dropped 4; count of bases not matched to a gene: 3. Per the germline V gene, CDR1 is LNHNV and CDR2 is YYDKDF (reference sequence). DNA for the CDR3: TGTGCCACCAGCAGAGAAGGGGACAGGGCAGAGACCCAGTACTTC. It yields the protein CATSREGDRAETQYF.

The chain joins TRBV29-1 to TRBJ2-7, with TRBD2 matching 15 bases. CDR3 length equals 14 residues. Trimming removed 4 bases from V and 2 bases from J; junction bases left unmatched: 0. CDR1 and CDR2 from the germline V gene are SQVTM and ANQGSEA. In DNA, the CDR3 is TGCAGCGTTGGGACTAGCGGGAGGGCCTACGAGCAGTACTTC. This sequence encodes CSVGTSGRAYEQYF.

This clone was counted once. The CDR3 sequence: CASSLDPSRGTEAFF. The CDR3 DNA reads as TGTGCCAGCAGCTTAGATCCGTCAAGGGGTACTGAAGCTTTCTTT. The gene calls are TRBV11-2 and TRBJ1-1; TRBD1 is a possible D gene (5 bases). This CDR3 is built from 15 residues. In germline, CDR1 is SGHAT, CDR2 FQNNGV. Trimming cost V 0 bases and J 5 bases, with 13 bases left between them.

The genes are TRBV7-9 and TRBJ2-1; 9 nucleotides agree with TRBD2. This CDR3 has 18 amino acids. Germline assignment: CDR1 SEHNR and CDR2 FQNEAQ (reference sequence). The ends lost 1 base at V and 4 bases at J; junction bases unmatched: 11. The CDR3 DNA reads TGTGCCAGCAGCTTAGAACTAGCGGGTGGCCTGTTGTACAATGAGCAGTTCTTC. It is translated as CASSLELAGGLLYNEQFF.

Here the CDR3 DNA reads TGCAGCGCCCCGGGACAGGGCTTCCCAGATACGCAGTATTTT. Amino acids: CSAPGQGFPDTQYF. The chain couples TRBV29-1 to TRBJ2-3; 9 bases align to TRBD1. Germline assignment: CDR1 SQVTM and CDR2 ANQGSEA. The trim removed 7 bases at V and 4 bases at J, leaving 9 bases unmatched. The length of the CDR3 is 14 residues.

The chain recombines TRBV4-2 with TRBJ2-5; D is undetermined. The CDR3 covers 14 residues. The ends were cut back, 0 bases at V and 1 base at J, with 6 bases in the middle. CDR1 and CDR2 (germline): LGHNA, YNFKEQ. CDR3 loop: CASSQDSSQETQYF. The CDR3 DNA follows: TGTGCCAGCAGCCAAGATTCATCCCAAGAGACCCAGTACTTC.

This clone appeared a single time. V usage is TRBV27 and J usage is TRBJ2-1; unclear D gene. Germline assignment: CDR1 MNHEY and CDR2 SMNVEV (reference sequence). The CDR3 has 15 amino acids. The ends were cut back, 5 bases at V and 1 base at J, with 12 bases in the middle. CDR3 residues: CASSPFTDSYNEQFF. The CDR3 DNA follows: TGTGCCAGCAGTCCCTTTACGGATTCCTACAATGAGCAGTTCTTC.

V is TRBV28 and J is TRBJ2-3; D not certain. Germline assignment: CDR1 MDHEN and CDR2 SYDVKM. With 1 base removed from V and 1 base from J, the gap between germline ends came to 12 bases. CDR3 length equals 16 residues. CDR3: CASSLLIGDRTDTQYF. CDR3 DNA: TGTGCCAGCAGTTTATTGATCGGAGACCGCACAGATACGCAGTATTTT. Looking up the rest from reference TRBV28 and TRBJ2-3 gives the full variable domain: DVKVTQSSRYLVKRTGEKVFLECVQDMDHENMFWYRQDPGLGLRLIYFSYDVKMKEKGDIPEGYSVSREKKERFSLILESASTNQTSMYLCASSLLIGDRTDTQYFGPGTRLTVL.

The rearrangement uses TRBV28 and TRBJ1-1; D is uncertain. Deletions cut 5 bases from V and 0 bases from J, with 7 bases between. The CDR3 sequence is 13 residues long. CDR1 is MDHEN and CDR2 is SYDVKM in the germline V gene. CDR3 loop: CASSPSVNTEAFF. The CDR3 bases are TGTGCCAGCAGTCCCTCGGTGAACACTGAAGCTTTCTTT.

V and J are TRBV9 and TRBJ2-5; D is possibly TRBD1 (6 bases). V lost 2 bases and J 2 bases, leaving 13 bases between the germline ends. The germline gives CDR1 SGDLS, CDR2 YYNGEE. CDR3 length: 15 residues. The CDR3 is CASSVNGQSQETQYF. The CDR3 region has the DNA TGTGCCAGCAGCGTTAATGGACAGTCACAAGAGACCCAGTACTTC.

CDR3 residues: CASSAFDRGTEAFF. The CDR3 DNA reads as TGTGCCAGCAGCGCCTTTGACAGGGGCACTGAAGCTTTCTTT. J is TRBJ1-1 and V is TRBV5-4; 8 bases line up with TRBD1. CDR3 size: 14 residues. CDR1 SGHNT and CDR2 YYREEE come from the germline V gene (reference sequence). The junction had 6 bases not matched to a gene; V was cut back by 4 bases and J by 4 bases.

V usage is TRBV4-2 and J usage is TRBJ2-7; D is ambiguous. The CDR3 spans 13 residues. Trimming removed 1 base at V and 6 bases at J, with 10 bases between. Germline CDR1 LGHNA, CDR2 YNFKEQ. CDR3 in DNA: TGTGCCAGCAGCCAAGGGTCGATATCCGAGCAGTACTTC. Amino acids: CASSQGSISEQYF.

The J gene is TRBJ2-1, the V gene TRBV27; 9 nucleotides agree with TRBD2. V was pared by 2 bases and J by 6 bases, with 8 bases of the junction left unmatched. This CDR3 spans 16 amino acids. CDR1 is MNHEY, CDR2 SMNVEV, per germline (reference sequence). CDR3 sequence reads: CASSLTTSGGSNEQFF. CDR3 DNA: TGTGCCAGCAGTTTAACGACTAGCGGTGGGTCCAATGAGCAGTTCTTC.

The chain uses TRBV2 and TRBJ2-7, with D perhaps given as TRBD1 or TRBD2 (6 bases each). The CDR3 runs to 13 residues. V was clipped by 7 bases and J by 5 bases, with 15 bases between them. Germline CDR1 reads SNHLY; CDR2 reads FYNNEI. The CDR3 sequence is CASNRVQRDEQYF. The DNA of the CDR3 is TGTGCCAGCAACAGGGTTCAGCGGGACGAGCAGTACTTC.